The rows below give T cell receptor beta chains drawn from one sample of a study of a mutant IDH1 vaccine in newly diagnosed glioma. Method: immunoSEQ multiplex PCR; TCRdb's copy keeps in-frame clones and lacks some. This sample has about 32,000 clones; more than 65% occur once, and the top ten carry 15% to 17%. These receptors have no known antigen. This sample comprised PBMCs, obtained from a glioma patient whose treatment included an IDH1 peptide vaccine. Every receptor here comes from a man in his thirties or forties with glioma. Each CDR3 is given with its conserved first and last residue. The order of the fields is CDR3 DNA, CDR3 protein, clone size, V gene, D gene, J gene. The D gene is left open where the match is weak. Only part of the rows carry a size: once, few, many, or a class if the clone is expanded.

CDR3nt: TGTGCCATCAGTGAGCCTACCCCGCCTGTGGGCACTGAAGCTTTCTTT
CDR3aa: CAISEPTPPVGTEAFF
abundance: .
v_gene: TRBV10-3
d_gene: .
j_gene: TRBJ1-1

CDR3nt: TGTGCCATCAGGGACAGGGTAAACTATGGCTACACCTTC
CDR3aa: CAIRDRVNYGYTF
abundance: once
v_gene: TRBV10-3
d_gene: TRBD1
j_gene: TRBJ1-2

CDR3nt: TGCGCCAGCAGCCAAATCCCTTCAAAGCGGGAGAGCTCCTACAATGAGCAGTTCTTC
CDR3aa: CASSQIPSKRESSYNEQFF
abundance: .
v_gene: TRBV4-1
d_gene: TRBD2
j_gene: TRBJ2-1

CDR3nt: TGTGCTAGTGGTTCCCGGACAGACACTGAAGCTTTCTTT
CDR3aa: CASGSRTDTEAFF
abundance: .
v_gene: TRBV12-5
d_gene: .
j_gene: TRBJ1-1

CDR3nt: TGTGCCAGCATGGTAGAGGGTGGTTCCGGGGAGCTGTTTTTT
CDR3aa: CASMVEGGSGELFF
abundance: .
v_gene: TRBV6-4
d_gene: .
j_gene: TRBJ2-2

CDR3nt: TGTGCCAGCAGCTTAGGGACAGGGGGCTCCTACGAGCAGTACTTC
CDR3aa: CASSLGTGGSYEQYF
abundance: .
v_gene: TRBV7-8
d_gene: TRBD1
j_gene: TRBJ2-7

CDR3nt: TGTGCCAGCAGCGTAGGTGTCCGCAAAGGGGGCGGTGAGCAGTTCTTC
CDR3aa: CASSVGVRKGGGEQFF
abundance: .
v_gene: TRBV9
d_gene: TRBD1
j_gene: TRBJ2-1

CDR3nt: TGTGCCAGCAGCCCCTCGGACAGCGACTACGAGCAGTACTTC
CDR3aa: CASSPSDSDYEQYF
abundance: .
v_gene: TRBV4-2
d_gene: .
j_gene: TRBJ2-7

CDR3nt: TGTGCCAGCAGCCCACCGGGACTAGTTTTCTACGAGCAGTACTTC
CDR3aa: CASSPPGLVFYEQYF
abundance: .
v_gene: TRBV14
d_gene: TRBD2
j_gene: TRBJ2-7

CDR3nt: TGTGCCAGTAGCCGAGAAGGGTTCAACACTGAAGCTTTCTTT
CDR3aa: CASSREGFNTEAFF
abundance: few
v_gene: TRBV19
d_gene: .
j_gene: TRBJ1-1

CDR3nt: TGCGCCAGCAGCTTAAGGGGGCTGGTCTCGGCAACTAATGAAAAACTGTTTTTT
CDR3aa: CASSLRGLVSATNEKLFF
abundance: few
v_gene: TRBV5-1
d_gene: TRBD1
j_gene: TRBJ1-4

CDR3nt: TGTGCCAGCAGCCGGGGCATGAACACTGAAGCTTTCTTT
CDR3aa: CASSRGMNTEAFF
abundance: .
v_gene: TRBV5-4
d_gene: .
j_gene: TRBJ1-1

CDR3nt: TGTGCCAGTAGTGGACCACACCGCTCTGGAAACACCATATATTTT
CDR3aa: CASSGPHRSGNTIYF
abundance: once
v_gene: TRBV19
d_gene: .
j_gene: TRBJ1-3

CDR3nt: TGTGCCAGTAGTCCTGAGGCTCCACGGCACTATGGCTACACCTTC
CDR3aa: CASSPEAPRHYGYTF
abundance: .
v_gene: TRBV19
d_gene: .
j_gene: TRBJ1-2

CDR3nt: TGTGCCAGCAGTCTAGACAGGGTACCCAGTCAGCCCCAGCATTTT
CDR3aa: CASSLDRVPSQPQHF
abundance: few
v_gene: TRBV2
d_gene: TRBD1
j_gene: TRBJ1-5

CDR3nt: TGCGCCAGCAGCTTAGGCGACAGGACACAGTACGAGCAGTACTTC
CDR3aa: CASSLGDRTQYEQYF
abundance: .
v_gene: TRBV5-1
d_gene: .
j_gene: TRBJ2-7

CDR3nt: TGTGCCAGCAGCAGCGGCGGAGGGTATGCGGTCTATGGCTACACCTTC
CDR3aa: CASSSGGGYAVYGYTF
abundance: .
v_gene: TRBV11-2
d_gene: .
j_gene: TRBJ1-2

CDR3nt: TGTGCCCTCGCGAGGGGATCTCTCGCTGAGCAGTTCTTC
CDR3aa: CALARGSLAEQFF
abundance: .
v_gene: TRBV10-3
d_gene: .
j_gene: TRBJ2-1

CDR3nt: TGTGCCAGCAGGTCAAATGTAGAATCAGGAAACACCATATATTTT
CDR3aa: CASRSNVESGNTIYF
abundance: .
v_gene: TRBV6-5
d_gene: .
j_gene: TRBJ1-3

CDR3nt: TGTGCCAGTAGTATAGTACAGGGGGCTACTCAGCCCCAGCATTTT
CDR3aa: CASSIVQGATQPQHF
abundance: .
v_gene: TRBV19
d_gene: TRBD1
j_gene: TRBJ1-5

CDR3nt: TGTGCCAGCAGCGGAAGTGGACTAGCGGGAGGGGGGACCCAGTACTTC
CDR3aa: CASSGSGLAGGGTQYF
abundance: .
v_gene: TRBV7-9
d_gene: TRBD2
j_gene: TRBJ2-5

CDR3nt: TGTGCCAGTAGTATACGTCCAAACTCAAGGGGACGGGACACCGGGGAGCTGTTTTTT
CDR3aa: CASSIRPNSRGRDTGELFF
abundance: .
v_gene: TRBV19
d_gene: .
j_gene: TRBJ2-2

CDR3nt: TGTGCCACCAGCAGGGATCAACCCGGGACAGGGTTCGGGGAGCTGTTTTTT
CDR3aa: CATSRDQPGTGFGELFF
abundance: .
v_gene: TRBV15
d_gene: TRBD1
j_gene: TRBJ2-2

CDR3nt: TGTGCCAGCAGCTTAGGCTACAGCTACACTGAAGCTTTCTTT
CDR3aa: CASSLGYSYTEAFF
abundance: few
v_gene: TRBV7-9
d_gene: .
j_gene: TRBJ1-1

CDR3nt: TGTGCCAGCAGGACGACAGGCCCTTCCTACGAGCAGTACTTC
CDR3aa: CASRTTGPSYEQYF
abundance: once
v_gene: TRBV6-1
d_gene: .
j_gene: TRBJ2-7

CDR3nt: TGTGCCAGCAGTCCGGACAGGGCGAGCAATCAGCCCCAGCATTTT
CDR3aa: CASSPDRASNQPQHF
abundance: .
v_gene: TRBV27
d_gene: TRBD1
j_gene: TRBJ1-5

CDR3nt: TGCGCCAGCAGCCAAGAGACTAGCGTCTCGTATGAGCAGTTCTTC
CDR3aa: CASSQETSVSYEQFF
abundance: .
v_gene: TRBV4-1
d_gene: TRBD2
j_gene: TRBJ2-1

CDR3nt: TGTGCCAGCAGTTTCCAAGAGACCCAGTACTTC
CDR3aa: CASSFQETQYF
abundance: .
v_gene: TRBV5-8
d_gene: .
j_gene: TRBJ2-5

CDR3nt: TGTGCCAGCTCACCAACGGCGGGCGACTACGAGCAGTACTTC
CDR3aa: CASSPTAGDYEQYF
abundance: .
v_gene: TRBV18
d_gene: .
j_gene: TRBJ2-7

CDR3nt: TGCGCCAGCAGCCAAGACAGGGTAAACGGCTACACCTTC
CDR3aa: CASSQDRVNGYTF
abundance: .
v_gene: TRBV5-1
d_gene: TRBD1
j_gene: TRBJ1-2

CDR3nt: TGCGCCAGCAGCTTTCGCGGGGTCACCTACAATGAGCAGTTCTTC
CDR3aa: CASSFRGVTYNEQFF
abundance: .
v_gene: TRBV5-1
d_gene: .
j_gene: TRBJ2-1

CDR3nt: TGCGCCAGCAGCTTAACGGGGAGATTCGAGCAGTACTTC
CDR3aa: CASSLTGRFEQYF
abundance: .
v_gene: TRBV5-1
d_gene: .
j_gene: TRBJ2-7

CDR3nt: TGTGCCAGCAGTGAACGGGGAAGCAATCAGCCCCAGCATTTT
CDR3aa: CASSERGSNQPQHF
abundance: .
v_gene: TRBV6-1
d_gene: .
j_gene: TRBJ1-5

CDR3nt: TGCGCCAGCAGCCAAGATCAACCCTACACTGAAGCTTTCTTT
CDR3aa: CASSQDQPYTEAFF
abundance: .
v_gene: TRBV4-1
d_gene: .
j_gene: TRBJ1-1

CDR3nt: TGCGCCAGCAGCCAGCCCACTAGCGATGAGCAGTTCTTC
CDR3aa: CASSQPTSDEQFF
abundance: .
v_gene: TRBV4-1
d_gene: TRBD2
j_gene: TRBJ2-1

CDR3nt: TGTGCCAGTAGCATACTTCTTGTGGTTCCTTTATACAATGAGCAGTTCTTC
CDR3aa: CASSILLVVPLYNEQFF
abundance: .
v_gene: TRBV19
d_gene: .
j_gene: TRBJ2-1

CDR3nt: TGCGCCAGCAGCCAAGGTCGGGGAATCTCCTACGAGCAGTACTTC
CDR3aa: CASSQGRGISYEQYF
abundance: .
v_gene: TRBV4-1
d_gene: .
j_gene: TRBJ2-7

CDR3nt: TGCGCCAGCAGCCAAGCGTGGGGCACCGGGGAGCTGTTTTTT
CDR3aa: CASSQAWGTGELFF
abundance: .
v_gene: TRBV4-1
d_gene: .
j_gene: TRBJ2-2

CDR3nt: TGTGCCAGTACCCCGGCCCCGGGATATCGGAATCAGCCCCAGCATTTT
CDR3aa: CASTPAPGYRNQPQHF
abundance: .
v_gene: TRBV19
d_gene: .
j_gene: TRBJ1-5

CDR3nt: TGCAGCGTTGAAGACCTCCCGGTTGGGACAGTCGGAGAGGGCTACACCTTC
CDR3aa: CSVEDLPVGTVGEGYTF
abundance: .
v_gene: TRBV29-1
d_gene: TRBD1
j_gene: TRBJ1-2

CDR3nt: TGCGCCAGCAGAAGGGGACTAGCGGGTGAGGTTACCCAGTACTTC
CDR3aa: CASRRGLAGEVTQYF
abundance: .
v_gene: TRBV10-2
d_gene: TRBD2
j_gene: TRBJ2-5

CDR3nt: TGTGCCAGCAGCTTTTTGGAAGACTTGTACGAGCAGTACTTC
CDR3aa: CASSFLEDLYEQYF
abundance: .
v_gene: TRBV7-8
d_gene: .
j_gene: TRBJ2-7

CDR3nt: TGTGCCATCAGTGAGACCCTCAGAGGAAACAATCAGCCCCAGCATTTT
CDR3aa: CAISETLRGNNQPQHF
abundance: few
v_gene: TRBV10-3
d_gene: .
j_gene: TRBJ1-5

CDR3nt: TGTGCCAGCACCTCCCTGGGACTAGCGGGAGGTGAGCAGTTCTTC
CDR3aa: CASTSLGLAGGEQFF
abundance: .
v_gene: TRBV6-6
d_gene: TRBD2
j_gene: TRBJ2-1

CDR3nt: TGCAGTGCAACGCTCGGAAACACCATATATTTT
CDR3aa: CSATLGNTIYF
abundance: once
v_gene: TRBV20-1
d_gene: .
j_gene: TRBJ1-3

CDR3nt: TGTGCCAGCAGCCCCCTACGGAATAGCGGGAGGGCTTACGAGCAGTACTTC
CDR3aa: CASSPLRNSGRAYEQYF
abundance: .
v_gene: TRBV5-4
d_gene: TRBD2
j_gene: TRBJ2-7

CDR3nt: TGTGCCAGCAGCCCCGGAGCAAGGGTCTACGAGCAGTACTTC
CDR3aa: CASSPGARVYEQYF
abundance: once
v_gene: TRBV7-9
d_gene: .
j_gene: TRBJ2-7

CDR3nt: TGCGCCAGCAGCGGGACAGTGTACGCGAACACCGGGGAGCTGTTTTTT
CDR3aa: CASSGTVYANTGELFF
abundance: once
v_gene: TRBV5-1
d_gene: TRBD1
j_gene: TRBJ2-2

CDR3nt: TGTGCCAGCAGCCTCCTAGCGGGAGTGTGGGACGGGGAGCTGTTTTTT
CDR3aa: CASSLLAGVWDGELFF
abundance: .
v_gene: TRBV9
d_gene: TRBD2
j_gene: TRBJ2-2

CDR3nt: TGTGCCAGCAGTGAAGCCCCCACCCGGGGTGGCTACACCTTC
CDR3aa: CASSEAPTRGGYTF
abundance: once
v_gene: TRBV6-1
d_gene: .
j_gene: TRBJ1-2

CDR3nt: TGTGCCAGCAGTTACTCAACGGGAGGTTACAATGAGCAGTTCTTC
CDR3aa: CASSYSTGGYNEQFF
abundance: once
v_gene: TRBV6-5
d_gene: TRBD2
j_gene: TRBJ2-1

CDR3nt: TGTGCCAGCAGCTTGAGGAAGGCAGGGGACATGAACACTGAAGCTTTCTTT
CDR3aa: CASSLRKAGDMNTEAFF
abundance: .
v_gene: TRBV5-4
d_gene: .
j_gene: TRBJ1-1

CDR3nt: TGTGCCAGCAGTTACGGGGGGGCCGGGGATACGCAGTATTTT
CDR3aa: CASSYGGAGDTQYF
abundance: .
v_gene: TRBV6-5
d_gene: .
j_gene: TRBJ2-3

CDR3nt: TGTGCCAGCAGCCCCCAATCGTCAGTAGGCGGTTTGGCCGAGCAGTACTTC
CDR3aa: CASSPQSSVGGLAEQYF
abundance: .
v_gene: TRBV7-9
d_gene: .
j_gene: TRBJ2-7

CDR3nt: TGCAGCGTTGGGCGAGTTACAGGGGAAATACTGTTTTTT
CDR3aa: CSVGRVTGEILFF
abundance: few
v_gene: TRBV29-1
d_gene: TRBD1
j_gene: TRBJ1-4

CDR3nt: TGTGCCAGCAGGATGACATGGGGAGAGACCCAGTACTTC
CDR3aa: CASRMTWGETQYF
abundance: .
v_gene: TRBV6-1
d_gene: .
j_gene: TRBJ2-5